The 14 T cell receptor beta chains reported below all come from one sample, sequenced in a study of blood T cell repertoires in COVID-19. Libraries were prepared by immunoSEQ multiplex PCR; TCRdb keeps only in-frame clonotypes and omits some of them. The sample has approximately 190,000 clones, 80% seen once. The sequencing input was peripheral blood. The receptors derive from a man between 60 and 75 years old with acute or convalescent COVID-19.

This chain links TRBV14 with TRBJ2-1; TRBD2 aligns across 7 bases. Germline CDR1 reads SGHDN; CDR2 reads FVKESK. Trimming at V came to 2 bases and at J to 9 bases, leaving 4 bases not matched to a gene. This CDR3 comprises 13 residues. CDR3 protein: CASSQSTSTEQFF. The CDR3 bases are TGTGCCAGCAGCCAATCGACTAGCACTGAGCAGTTCTTC.

The rearrangement links TRBV6-1 to TRBJ1-4; D is undetermined. The CDR3 spans 15 residues. CDR1 and CDR2 (germline): MNHNS, SASEGT. The germline V and J ends were trimmed by 2 bases and 3 bases, with 10 bases remaining between them. This chain's CDR3 is CASSESSQANEKLFF. In DNA form, the CDR3 reads TGTGCCAGCAGTGAAAGTTCGCAGGCTAATGAAAAACTGTTTTTT.

V usage is TRBV3-1 (or the pseudogene TRBV3-2) and J usage is TRBJ2-1; no firm D call. The CDR3 contains 12 residues. V lost 1 base and J 7 bases, leaving 5 bases between the germline ends. CDR1 is LGHDT, CDR2 YNNKEL, per germline (reference sequence). The CDR3 protein is CASSQAVNEQFF. The CDR3 bases are TGTGCCAGCAGCCAAGCAGTAAATGAGCAGTTCTTC.

V is TRBV3-1 (or the pseudogene TRBV3-2) and J is TRBJ1-2, with D unclear. In germline, CDR1 is LGHDT, CDR2 YNNKEL (reference sequence). V was trimmed by 0 bases and J by 2 bases, leaving 4 bases between them. This CDR3 is built from 13 residues. The CDR3 sequence: CASSQDGNYGYTF. DNA for the CDR3: TGTGCCAGCAGCCAAGACGGGAACTATGGCTACACCTTC.

The CDR3 sequence: CASSRTRGSYGYTF. DNA for the CDR3: TGTGCCAGCAGCCGCACCCGGGGGTCCTATGGCTACACCTTC. V usage is TRBV5-4 and J usage is TRBJ1-2; tentative D call: TRBD1 (5 bases). Germline CDR1 reads SGHNT; CDR2 reads YYREEE (reference sequence). The CDR3 is 14 residues long. Trimming shortened V by 4 bases and J by 4 bases, and 14 bases separated the two germline ends.

This clone was found a few times. V is TRBV6-5 and J is TRBJ1-1; D gene ambiguous. The germline V and J ends were trimmed by 6 bases and 0 bases, with 8 bases remaining between them. Germline loops: CDR1 MNHEY, CDR2 SVGAGI. The length of the CDR3 is 13 residues. CDR3 sequence (DNA): TGTGCCAGCAGCCCAGTACTGAACACTGAAGCTTTCTTT. Protein: CASSPVLNTEAFF.

The CDR3 DNA reads TGTGCCAGCAGTTACTCGAGGGGGCCGGGCACTGAAGCTTTCTTT. This encodes CASSYSRGPGTEAFF. The chain uses TRBV6-6 and TRBJ1-1, with TRBD1 identical over 7 bases. The germline V gene encodes CDR1 MNHNY and CDR2 SVGAGI (reference sequence). V lost 0 bases and J lost 4; bases outside the gene matches: 5. The CDR3 length is 15 residues.

There are a few counts of this clone. This chain links TRBV6-2 or TRBV6-3 with TRBJ1-6; D unclear. Germline V gene data show CDR1 as MNHEY and CDR2 as SVGEGT. The CDR3 has 15 amino acids. V was shortened by 2 bases and J by 5 bases, with 10 bases between the two germline ends. CDR3 region: CASSYAGRDNSPLHF. The CDR3 DNA follows: TGTGCCAGCAGTTACGCGGGGAGGGATAATTCACCCCTCCACTTT.

The J gene is TRBJ1-3, the V gene TRBV4-1; possible D gene TRBD1, 5 bases. Trimming removed 1 base at V and 0 bases at J, with 10 bases between. Germline V gives CDR1 MGHRA, CDR2 YSYEKL. The CDR3 runs 16 residues. DNA of the CDR3: TGCGCCAGCAGCCAAGTCCGCGGGGGCTCTGGAAACACCATATATTTT. Protein product: CASSQVRGGSGNTIYF.

This clone appeared a few times. The rearrangement links TRBV2 to TRBJ2-1; no firm D call. The germline V and J ends were trimmed by 2 bases and 7 bases, with 12 bases remaining between them. The CDR3 consists of 14 residues. Germline V gene data show CDR1 as SNHLY and CDR2 as FYNNEI. The CDR3 bases are TGTGCCAGCAGTGAACTAGTTGGTGTGAATGAGCAGTTCTTC. It specifies CASSELVGVNEQFF.

The genes are TRBV6-2 or TRBV6-3 and TRBJ1-3, with D perhaps matching TRBD1 (6 bases). V lost 3 bases and J 2 bases, leaving 14 bases between the germline ends. This CDR3 region has 16 residues. Germline loops: CDR1 MNHEY, CDR2 SVGEGT. The DNA for the CDR3 is TGTGCCAGCAGTTATACGGACAGCGGAACTGGAAACACCATATATTTT. Amino acids: CASSYTDSGTGNTIYF.

The chain's CDR3 is CSVNRGGWQETQYF. CDR3 sequence (DNA): TGCAGCGTAAACAGGGGAGGTTGGCAAGAGACCCAGTACTTC. V usage is TRBV29-1 and J usage is TRBJ2-5; D possibly corresponds to TRBD1 (7 bases). Germline V gives CDR1 SQVTM, CDR2 ANQGSEA. V shed 6 bases and J shed 2 bases, with 16 bases lying between them. CDR3 length: 14 residues. Looking up the rest from reference TRBV29-1 and TRBJ2-5 gives the full variable domain: SAVISQKPSRDICQRGTSLTIQCQVDSQVTMMFWYRQQPGQSLTLIATANQGSEATYESGFVIDKFPISRPNLTFSTLTVSNMSPEDSSIYLCSVNRGGWQETQYFGPGTRLLVL.

The chain is built from TRBV6-5 and TRBJ1-1; TRBD1 might be the D (5 bases). The CDR3 has 14 amino acids. V lost 4 bases and J 1 base, leaving 10 bases between the germline ends. Germline V lookup: CDR1 MNHEY, CDR2 SVGAGI. For the CDR3, the DNA is TGTGCCAGCAGTTGGGGCGGGGCGAACACTGAAGCTTTCTTT. This codes for CASSWGGANTEAFF.

This clone has a handful of counts. This rearrangement joins TRBV12-3 or TRBV12-4 to TRBJ2-2; 7 bases match TRBD1. CDR3 size: 12 residues. V lost 5 bases to trimming and J lost 8 bases; unmatched junction nucleotides: 2. CDR3 amino acids: CASSRDRGELFF. DNA of the CDR3: TGTGCCAGCAGTCGGGACAGAGGGGAGCTGTTTTTT.